This TCR beta chain was retrieved from a study of cytomegalovirus exposure and HLA in healthy donors. V gave up 0 bases and J gave up 7 bases; unmatched junction bases: 5. The CDR3 length is 15 residues. The V gene's germline CDR1 is MNHNY and CDR2 SVGAGI (reference sequence). This clone was recorded once. Its antigen is not known. Study findings and constraints: According to an earlier analysis, most TCR beta V segments yielded productive rearrangements about 90% or about 30% of the time.

The primer mix had 60 Vbeta and 13 Jbeta primers. Sequencing used immunoSEQ multiplex PCR; TCRdb keeps in-frame clones, though not all of them. The sample lists some 92,000 clones; more than 60% were seen once. Sequencing used PBMCs. The source of this sequence is a man younger than 30 in good health and CMV-seropositive. This chain uses TRBV6-6 with TRBJ1-4, with 7 nucleotides matching TRBD1. The CDR3 sequence: CASSYSIQGVEKLFF. In nucleotides, the CDR3 is TGTGCCAGCAGTTACTCGATCCAGGGGGTTGAAAAACTGTTTTTT.